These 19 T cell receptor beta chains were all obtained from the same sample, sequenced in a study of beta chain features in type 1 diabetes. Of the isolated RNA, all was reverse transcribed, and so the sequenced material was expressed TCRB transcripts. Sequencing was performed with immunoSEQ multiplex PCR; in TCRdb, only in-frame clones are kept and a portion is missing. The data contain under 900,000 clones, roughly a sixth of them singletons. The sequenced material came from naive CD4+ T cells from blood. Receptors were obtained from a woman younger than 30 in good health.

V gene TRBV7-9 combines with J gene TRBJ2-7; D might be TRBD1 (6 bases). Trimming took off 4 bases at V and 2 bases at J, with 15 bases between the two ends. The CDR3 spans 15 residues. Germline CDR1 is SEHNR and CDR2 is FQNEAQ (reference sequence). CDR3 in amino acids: CASSSTRTVTYEQYF. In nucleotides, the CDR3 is TGTGCCAGCAGCTCCACGAGGACAGTTACCTACGAGCAGTACTTC.

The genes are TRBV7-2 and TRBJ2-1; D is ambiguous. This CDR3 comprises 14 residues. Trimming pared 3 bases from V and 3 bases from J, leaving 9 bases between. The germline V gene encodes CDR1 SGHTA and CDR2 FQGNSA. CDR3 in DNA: TGTGCCAGCAGCTTGACGGTGGGCTACAATGAGCAGTTCTTC. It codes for CASSLTVGYNEQFF.

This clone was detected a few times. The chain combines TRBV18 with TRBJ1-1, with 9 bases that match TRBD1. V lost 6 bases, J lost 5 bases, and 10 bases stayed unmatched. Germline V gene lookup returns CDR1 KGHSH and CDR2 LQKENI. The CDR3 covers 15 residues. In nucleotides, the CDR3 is TGTGCCAGCTCGGGACAGGGACTCCGTGGGACTGAAGCTTTCTTT. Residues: CASSGQGLRGTEAFF.

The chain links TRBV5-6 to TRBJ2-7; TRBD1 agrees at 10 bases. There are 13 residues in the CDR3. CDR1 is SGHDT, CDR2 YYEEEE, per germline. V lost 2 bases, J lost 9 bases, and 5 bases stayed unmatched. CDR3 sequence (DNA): TGTGCCAGCAGCTTACAAGGACAGGGGGGGCAGTACTTC. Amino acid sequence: CASSLQGQGGQYF.

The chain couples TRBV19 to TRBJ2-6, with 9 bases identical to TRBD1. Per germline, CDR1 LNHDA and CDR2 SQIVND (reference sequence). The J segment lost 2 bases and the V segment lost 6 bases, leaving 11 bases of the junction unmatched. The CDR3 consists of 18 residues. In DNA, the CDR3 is TGTGCCAGTAGCAAGGACAGGGGATCCTTCGCTGGGGCCAACGTCCTGACTTTC. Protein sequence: CASSKDRGSFAGANVLTF.

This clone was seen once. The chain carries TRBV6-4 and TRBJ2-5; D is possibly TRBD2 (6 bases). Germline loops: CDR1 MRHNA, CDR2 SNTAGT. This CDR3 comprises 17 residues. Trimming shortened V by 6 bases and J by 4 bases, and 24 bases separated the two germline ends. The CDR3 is CASRVRHPGDCPETQYF. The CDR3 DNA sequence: TGTGCCAGCAGAGTCCGCCACCCGGGAGACTGTCCAGAGACCCAGTACTTC.

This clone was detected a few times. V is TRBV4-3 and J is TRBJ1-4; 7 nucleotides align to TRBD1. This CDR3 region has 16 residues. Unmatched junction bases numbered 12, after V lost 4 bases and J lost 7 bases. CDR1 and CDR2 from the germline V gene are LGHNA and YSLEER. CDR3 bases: TGCGCCAGCAGCCGATGGGGGGGACAGACACTTGAAAAACTGTTTTTT. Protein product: CASSRWGGQTLEKLFF.

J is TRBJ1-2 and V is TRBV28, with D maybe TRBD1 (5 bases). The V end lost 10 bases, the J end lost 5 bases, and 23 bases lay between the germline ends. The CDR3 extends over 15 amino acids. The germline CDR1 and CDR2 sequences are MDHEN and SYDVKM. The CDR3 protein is CATQNPGQVLYGYTF. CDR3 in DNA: TGTGCCACCCAGAATCCAGGGCAGGTCCTTTATGGCTACACCTTC.

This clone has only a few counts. CDR3 loop: CSVVGTSRNEQFF. The CDR3 nucleotides are TGCAGCGTTGTGGGGACTAGCAGAAATGAGCAGTTCTTC. J is TRBJ2-1 and V is TRBV29-1; 9 nucleotides agree with TRBD2. The CDR3 spans 13 residues. Losses at the gene ends were 4 bases for V and 7 bases for J; bases not matched to a gene: 5. In germline, CDR1 is SQVTM, CDR2 ANQGSEA.

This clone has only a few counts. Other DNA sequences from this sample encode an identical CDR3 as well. The CDR3 loop reads CASSQDRGVYNEQFF. The CDR3 DNA is TGCGCCAGCAGCCAGGACAGGGGGGTCTACAATGAGCAGTTCTTC. The chain joins TRBV4-3 to TRBJ2-1; 10 bases map to TRBD1. V lost 3 bases to trimming and J lost 3 bases; unmatched junction nucleotides: 2. The CDR3 contains 15 residues. Germline V gene data show CDR1 as LGHNA and CDR2 as YSLEER.

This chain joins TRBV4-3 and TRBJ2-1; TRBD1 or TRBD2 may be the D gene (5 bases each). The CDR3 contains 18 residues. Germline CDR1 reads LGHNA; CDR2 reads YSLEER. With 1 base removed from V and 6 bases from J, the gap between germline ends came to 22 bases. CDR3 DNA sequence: TGCGCCAGCAGCCAAGTTCGGGGCTCGGCCAGGGTGGGCAATGAGCAGTTCTTC. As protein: CASSQVRGSARVGNEQFF.

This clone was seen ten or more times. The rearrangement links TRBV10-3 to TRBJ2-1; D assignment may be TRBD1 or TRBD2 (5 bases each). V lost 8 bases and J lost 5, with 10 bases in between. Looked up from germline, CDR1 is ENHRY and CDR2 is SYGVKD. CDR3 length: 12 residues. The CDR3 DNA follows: TGTGCCATCGGGGGTGGTGACAATGAGCAGTTCTTC. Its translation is CAIGGGDNEQFF.

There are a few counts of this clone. The CDR3 DNA sequence: TGTGCCAGCAGTATAAGCGGGAGGGGATTCACAGATACGCAGTATTTT. As protein: CASSISGRGFTDTQYF. The rearrangement uses TRBV7-3 and TRBJ2-3; TRBD2 aligns across 10 bases. The germline V gene has CDR1 SGHTA and CDR2 FQGTGA. The CDR3 runs to 16 residues. V was pared by 6 bases and J by 2 bases, with 8 bases of the junction left unmatched.

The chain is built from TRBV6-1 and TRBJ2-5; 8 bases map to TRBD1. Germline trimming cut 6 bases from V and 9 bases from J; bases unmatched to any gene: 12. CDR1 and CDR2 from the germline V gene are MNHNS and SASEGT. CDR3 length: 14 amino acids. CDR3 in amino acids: CASSTGTGIGAQYF. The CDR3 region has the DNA TGTGCCAGCAGCACCGGGACAGGTATCGGGGCCCAGTACTTC.

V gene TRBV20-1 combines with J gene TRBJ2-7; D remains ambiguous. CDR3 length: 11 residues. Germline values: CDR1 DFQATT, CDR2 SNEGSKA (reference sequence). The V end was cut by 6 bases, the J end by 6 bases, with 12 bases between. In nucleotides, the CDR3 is TGCAGTGCCAAGACAAGTGGCGAGCAGTACTTC. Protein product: CSAKTSGEQYF.

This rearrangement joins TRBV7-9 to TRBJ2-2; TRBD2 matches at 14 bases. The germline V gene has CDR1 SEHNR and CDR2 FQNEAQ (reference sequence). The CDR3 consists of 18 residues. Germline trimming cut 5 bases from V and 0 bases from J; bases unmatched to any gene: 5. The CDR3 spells CASSPRLAGGPNTGELFF. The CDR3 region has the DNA TGTGCCAGCAGCCCACGACTAGCGGGAGGGCCGAACACCGGGGAGCTGTTTTTT. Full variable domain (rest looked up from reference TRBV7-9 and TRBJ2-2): DTGVSQNPRHKITKRGQNVTFRCDPISEHNRLYWYRQTLGQGPEFLTYFQNEAQLEKSRLLSDRFSAERPKGSFSTLEIQRTEQGDSAMYLCASSPRLAGGPNTGELFFGEGSRLTVL.

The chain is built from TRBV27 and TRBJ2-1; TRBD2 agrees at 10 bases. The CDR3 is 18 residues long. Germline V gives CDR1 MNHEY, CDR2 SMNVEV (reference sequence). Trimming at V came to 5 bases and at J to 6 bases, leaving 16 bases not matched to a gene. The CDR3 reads CASSGGLYGTSVTNEQFF. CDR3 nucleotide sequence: TGTGCCAGCAGTGGGGGACTCTACGGGACTAGCGTAACCAATGAGCAGTTCTTC.

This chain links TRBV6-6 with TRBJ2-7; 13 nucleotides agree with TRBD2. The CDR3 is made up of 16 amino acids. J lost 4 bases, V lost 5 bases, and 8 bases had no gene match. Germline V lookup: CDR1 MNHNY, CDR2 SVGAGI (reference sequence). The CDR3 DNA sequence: TGTGCCAGCAGTCGGGGACTAGCGGGATTATTGTACGAGCAGTACTTC. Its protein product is CASSRGLAGLLYEQYF.

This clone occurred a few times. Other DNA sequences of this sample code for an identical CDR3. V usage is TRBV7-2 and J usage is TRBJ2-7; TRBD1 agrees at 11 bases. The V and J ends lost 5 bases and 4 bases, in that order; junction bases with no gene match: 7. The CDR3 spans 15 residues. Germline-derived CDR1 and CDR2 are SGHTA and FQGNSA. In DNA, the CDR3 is TGTGCCAGCAGCCCGGGGACAGGGGGTGTTTACGAGCAGTACTTC. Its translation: CASSPGTGGVYEQYF.